A selection of T cell receptor beta chains follows, all from one sample in a study of blood T cells in healthy people across ages. TCRdb called the 5' RACE reads again in MiXCR, with one record for every CDR3 protein. This repertoire shows about a million distinct CDR3 sequences, less than 45% found once; its top ten account for approximately 14%. Sample: blood. These receptors originate from a man between 18 and 29 years old in good health. CDR3s include the opening cysteine and the closing phenylalanine or tryptophan. Size is stated for part of the rows, as once, few or many counts, or as a class when the clone is expanded.

abundance: .
v_gene: TRBV2
j_gene: TRBJ1-2
CDR3aa: CASRAGTETNYGYTF

abundance: .
v_gene: TRBV6-1
j_gene: TRBJ2-1
CDR3aa: CASSDRTSYEQFF

abundance: .
v_gene: TRBV6-2/TRBV6-3
j_gene: .
CDR3aa: CASSSYRGPYNEQYF

abundance: .
v_gene: TRBV5-1
j_gene: TRBJ2-7
CDR3aa: CASSPEGQDLGNEQYF

abundance: .
v_gene: TRBV7-2
j_gene: TRBJ2-7
CDR3aa: CASSLGPSGDYEQYF

abundance: .
v_gene: TRBV4-3
j_gene: TRBJ2-1
CDR3aa: CASSQERRYEQFF

abundance: few
v_gene: TRBV2
j_gene: TRBJ1-2
CDR3aa: CASRLLVTHYGYTF

abundance: .
v_gene: TRBV9
j_gene: TRBJ1-5
CDR3aa: CASSVGGDRGSNQPQHF

abundance: .
v_gene: TRBV4-3
j_gene: TRBJ2-3
CDR3aa: CASSRDVTSTGTQYF

abundance: .
v_gene: TRBV2
j_gene: TRBJ1-5
CDR3aa: CASSPLGRSDQPQHF

abundance: few
v_gene: TRBV6-5
j_gene: TRBJ2-1
CDR3aa: CASRLGRFNEQFF

abundance: .
v_gene: TRBV5-6
j_gene: TRBJ2-1
CDR3aa: CASSLAGRAESGEQFF

abundance: few
v_gene: TRBV29-1
j_gene: TRBJ1-3
CDR3aa: CSVDQERNTIYF

abundance: .
v_gene: TRBV7-9
j_gene: TRBJ1-1
CDR3aa: CASSLAQLLMNTEAFF

abundance: .
v_gene: TRBV6-2/TRBV6-3
j_gene: TRBJ2-2
CDR3aa: CASSPTSGELFF

abundance: few
v_gene: TRBV10-3
j_gene: TRBJ1-1
CDR3aa: CAISEVSTEAFF

abundance: .
v_gene: TRBV5-1
j_gene: TRBJ2-3
CDR3aa: CASSYLSTGDTQYF

abundance: .
v_gene: TRBV15
j_gene: TRBJ1-5
CDR3aa: CATSRTQGSKQPQHF

abundance: .
v_gene: TRBV6-5
j_gene: TRBJ1-1
CDR3aa: CASSQIGRLNTEAFF

abundance: few
v_gene: TRBV20-1
j_gene: TRBJ2-1
CDR3aa: CSAREWQGPNNEQFF

abundance: .
v_gene: TRBV21-1
j_gene: TRBJ1-2
CDR3aa: CASSFGGTPNYGYTF

abundance: .
v_gene: TRBV7-8
j_gene: TRBJ1-2
CDR3aa: CASSLMGANYDYTF

abundance: few
v_gene: TRBV6-1
j_gene: TRBJ1-2
CDR3aa: CASSDGGSGYTF

abundance: few
v_gene: TRBV28
j_gene: TRBJ2-3
CDR3aa: CASSTGGGGRDTQYF

abundance: few
v_gene: TRBV5-1
j_gene: TRBJ2-3
CDR3aa: CASSFSVAVDTQYF

abundance: .
v_gene: TRBV12-3/TRBV12-4
j_gene: TRBJ2-7
CDR3aa: CASGRTGSYNEQYF

abundance: few
v_gene: TRBV2
j_gene: TRBJ2-7
CDR3aa: CASRRIGGAYEQYF

abundance: .
v_gene: TRBV20-1
j_gene: TRBJ2-3
CDR3aa: CSATDRDRGTDTQYF

abundance: .
v_gene: TRBV28
j_gene: TRBJ1-1
CDR3aa: CASSRDRPFGTEAFF

abundance: .
v_gene: TRBV7-2
j_gene: TRBJ1-1
CDR3aa: CASSARQGATEAFF

abundance: many
v_gene: TRBV29-1
j_gene: TRBJ1-2
CDR3aa: CSVGSGTGTNYGYTF

abundance: few
v_gene: TRBV13
j_gene: TRBJ2-5
CDR3aa: CASSLGRPTDEQYF

abundance: .
v_gene: TRBV14
j_gene: TRBJ1-1
CDR3aa: CASSTLQGVGTEAFF

abundance: .
v_gene: TRBV7-3
j_gene: TRBJ2-1
CDR3aa: CASSLTRQNEQFF

abundance: .
v_gene: TRBV7-2
j_gene: TRBJ2-4
CDR3aa: CASSLGKGQGNIQYF

abundance: few
v_gene: TRBV12-3/TRBV12-4
j_gene: TRBJ1-6
CDR3aa: CASSRDMSTPLHF

abundance: .
v_gene: TRBV12-3/TRBV12-4
j_gene: TRBJ2-1
CDR3aa: CASSPGLTYYNEQFF

abundance: once
v_gene: TRBV6-5
j_gene: TRBJ1-1
CDR3aa: CASLDPTRSTEAFF

abundance: few
v_gene: TRBV2
j_gene: TRBJ2-4
CDR3aa: CASSGTERAKNIQYF

abundance: .
v_gene: TRBV9
j_gene: TRBJ1-4
CDR3aa: CASSVSHGQRGEKLFF

abundance: .
v_gene: TRBV27
j_gene: TRBJ1-2
CDR3aa: CASSFVSGGYGYTF

abundance: many
v_gene: TRBV9
j_gene: TRBJ2-5
CDR3aa: CASSDGLAMNQETQYF

abundance: .
v_gene: TRBV12-3/TRBV12-4
j_gene: TRBJ1-2
CDR3aa: CASSLGGQGFYGYTF

abundance: few
v_gene: TRBV20-1
j_gene: TRBJ1-5
CDR3aa: CSASDRFPNQPQHF

abundance: .
v_gene: TRBV10-3
j_gene: TRBJ2-1
CDR3aa: CAISAGNGQQFF

abundance: .
v_gene: TRBV2
j_gene: TRBJ2-3
CDR3aa: CASSFRDRADTQYF

abundance: .
v_gene: TRBV4-2
j_gene: TRBJ2-3
CDR3aa: CASSQVSSGGASDTQYF

abundance: .
v_gene: TRBV9
j_gene: TRBJ2-6
CDR3aa: CASSVVSMLPSGANVLTF

abundance: many
v_gene: TRBV7-9
j_gene: TRBJ2-3
CDR3aa: CASSLLATRTDTQYF

abundance: once
v_gene: TRBV20-1
j_gene: TRBJ1-1
CDR3aa: CSARRGGKNTEAFF

abundance: .
v_gene: TRBV3-1
j_gene: TRBJ2-1
CDR3aa: CVSSQSPGGDVSYNEQFF

abundance: .
v_gene: TRBV15
j_gene: TRBJ2-5
CDR3aa: CATSSPGQLYNEQYF